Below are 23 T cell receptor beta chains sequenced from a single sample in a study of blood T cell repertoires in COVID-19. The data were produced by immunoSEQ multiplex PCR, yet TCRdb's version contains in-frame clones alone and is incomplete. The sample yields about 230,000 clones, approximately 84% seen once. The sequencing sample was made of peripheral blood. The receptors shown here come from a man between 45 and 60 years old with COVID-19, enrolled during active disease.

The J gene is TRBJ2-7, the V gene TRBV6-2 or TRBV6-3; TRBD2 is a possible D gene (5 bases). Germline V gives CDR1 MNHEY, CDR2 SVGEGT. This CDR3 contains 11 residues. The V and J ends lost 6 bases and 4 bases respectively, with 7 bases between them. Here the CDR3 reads CASSRGYEQYF. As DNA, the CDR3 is TGTGCCAGCAGCCGAGGGTACGAGCAGTACTTC.

The CDR3 here is CATQTGSGETQYF. CDR3 bases: TGTGCCACACAGACAGGGAGCGGGGAGACCCAGTACTTC. The V gene is TRBV24-1, the J gene TRBJ2-5; a possible D gene is TRBD1 (7 bases). V gave up 10 bases and J gave up 5 bases, with 16 bases separating them. The CDR3 is 13 residues long. The germline V gene encodes CDR1 KGHDR and CDR2 SFDVKD.

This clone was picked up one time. The CDR3 nucleotides read TGCGCCAGCAGCCAAGAGGCCGGGGGTAGGCTCACTGGAAACACCATATATTTT. It encodes CASSQEAGGRLTGNTIYF. The chain carries TRBV4-1 and TRBJ1-3, with D possibly TRBD1 on 5 matching bases. This CDR3 spans 18 amino acids. The V end was cut by 0 bases, the J end by 2 bases, with 17 bases between. CDR1 MGHRA and CDR2 YSYEKL come from the germline V gene.

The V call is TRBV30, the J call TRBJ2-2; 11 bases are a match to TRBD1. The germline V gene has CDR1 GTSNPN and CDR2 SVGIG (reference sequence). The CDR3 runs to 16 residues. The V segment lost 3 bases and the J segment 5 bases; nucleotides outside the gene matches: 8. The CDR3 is CAWRDRTGGRTGELFF. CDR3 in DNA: TGTGCCTGGAGAGACCGGACAGGGGGCCGGACCGGGGAGCTGTTTTTT.

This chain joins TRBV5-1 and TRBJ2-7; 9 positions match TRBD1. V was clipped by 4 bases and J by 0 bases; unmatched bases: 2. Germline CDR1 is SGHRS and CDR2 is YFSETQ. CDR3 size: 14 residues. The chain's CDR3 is CASSRDRASYEQYF. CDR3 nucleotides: TGCGCCAGCAGCAGGGACAGGGCCTCCTACGAGCAGTACTTC.

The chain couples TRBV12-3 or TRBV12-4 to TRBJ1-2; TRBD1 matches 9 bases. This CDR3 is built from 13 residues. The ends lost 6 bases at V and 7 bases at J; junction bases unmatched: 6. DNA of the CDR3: TGTGCCAGCAGCCCCGGGACAGGGTTTGGCTACACCTTC. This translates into CASSPGTGFGYTF.

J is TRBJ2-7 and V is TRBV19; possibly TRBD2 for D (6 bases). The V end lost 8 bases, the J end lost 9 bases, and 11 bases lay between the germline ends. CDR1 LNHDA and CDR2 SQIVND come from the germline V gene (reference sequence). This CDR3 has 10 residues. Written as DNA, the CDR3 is TGTGCCAGTGGTGGGGAGGTGCAGTACTTC. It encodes CASGGEVQYF.

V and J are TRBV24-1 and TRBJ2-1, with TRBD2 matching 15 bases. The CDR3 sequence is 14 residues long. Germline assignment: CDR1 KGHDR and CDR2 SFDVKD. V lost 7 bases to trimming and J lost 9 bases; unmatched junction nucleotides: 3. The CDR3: CATSGLAGGREQFF. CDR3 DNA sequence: TGTGCCACCAGCGGACTAGCGGGGGGGCGTGAGCAGTTCTTC.

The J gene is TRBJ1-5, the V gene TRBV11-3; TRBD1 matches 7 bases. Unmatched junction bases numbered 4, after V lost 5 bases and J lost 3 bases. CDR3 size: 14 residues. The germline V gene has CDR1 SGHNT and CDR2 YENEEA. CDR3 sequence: CASSPGQTNQPQHF. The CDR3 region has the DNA TGTGCCAGCAGCCCGGGACAGACCAATCAGCCCCAGCATTTT.

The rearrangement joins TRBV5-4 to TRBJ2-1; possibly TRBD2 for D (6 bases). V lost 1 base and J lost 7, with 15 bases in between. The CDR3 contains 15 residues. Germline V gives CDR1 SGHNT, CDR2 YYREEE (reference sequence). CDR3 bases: TGTGCCAGCAGCTTGACGGGAGTGGTTTCGAATGAGCAGTTCTTC. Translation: CASSLTGVVSNEQFF.

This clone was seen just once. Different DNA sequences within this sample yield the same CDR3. In nucleotides, the CDR3 is TGCGCCAGCAGCTTGGAGTCTAGCGGTTACAATGAGCAGTTCTTC. Its translation: CASSLESSGYNEQFF. The chain has TRBV5-1 and TRBJ2-1, with TRBD2 matching 7 bases. Germline V gives CDR1 SGHRS, CDR2 YFSETQ. The CDR3 totals 15 residues. V was pared by 0 bases and J by 4 bases, with 4 bases of the junction left unmatched.

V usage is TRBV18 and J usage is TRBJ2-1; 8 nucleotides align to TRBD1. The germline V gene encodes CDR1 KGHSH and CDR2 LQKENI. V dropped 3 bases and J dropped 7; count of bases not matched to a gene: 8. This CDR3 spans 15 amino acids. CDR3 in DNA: TGTGCCAGCTCACCCACCGTGGACAGGGCGAATGAGCAGTTCTTC. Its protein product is CASSPTVDRANEQFF.

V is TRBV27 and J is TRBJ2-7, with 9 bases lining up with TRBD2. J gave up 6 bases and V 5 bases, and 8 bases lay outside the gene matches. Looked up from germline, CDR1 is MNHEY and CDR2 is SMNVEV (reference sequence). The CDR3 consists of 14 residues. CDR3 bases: TGTGCCAGCAGTCTTAGCGGGAGAGCCCTCGAGCAGTACTTC. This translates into CASSLSGRALEQYF.

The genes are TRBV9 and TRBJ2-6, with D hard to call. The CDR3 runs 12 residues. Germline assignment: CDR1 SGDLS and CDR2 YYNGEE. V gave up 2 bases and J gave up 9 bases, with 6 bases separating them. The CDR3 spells CASSVRNNVLTF. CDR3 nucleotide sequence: TGTGCCAGCAGCGTTAGAAACAACGTCCTGACTTTC. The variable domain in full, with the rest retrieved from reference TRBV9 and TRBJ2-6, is DSGVTQTPKHLITATGQRVTLRCSPRSGDLSVYWYQQSLDQGLQFLIQYYNGEERAKGNILERFSAQQFPDLHSELNLSSLELGDSALYFCASSVRNNVLTFGAGSRLTVL.

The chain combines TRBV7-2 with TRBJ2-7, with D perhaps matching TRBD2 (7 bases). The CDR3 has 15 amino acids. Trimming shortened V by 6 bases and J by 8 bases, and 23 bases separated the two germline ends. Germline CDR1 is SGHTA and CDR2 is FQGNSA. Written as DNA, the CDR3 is TGTGCCAGCAGGCCCCTGCGGGGGCCTACTAAGCAGCAGTACTTC. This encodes CASRPLRGPTKQQYF.

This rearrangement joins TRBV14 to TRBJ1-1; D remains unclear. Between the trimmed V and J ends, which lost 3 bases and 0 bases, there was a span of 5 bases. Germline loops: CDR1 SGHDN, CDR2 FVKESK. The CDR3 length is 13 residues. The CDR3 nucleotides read TGTGCCAGCAGCCAGTTAATGAACACTGAAGCTTTCTTT. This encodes CASSQLMNTEAFF.

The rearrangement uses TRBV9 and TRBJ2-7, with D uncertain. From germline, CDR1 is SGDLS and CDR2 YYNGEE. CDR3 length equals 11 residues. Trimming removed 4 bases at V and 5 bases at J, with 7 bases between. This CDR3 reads CASSLENEQYF. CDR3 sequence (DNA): TGTGCCAGCAGCTTGGAGAACGAGCAGTACTTC.

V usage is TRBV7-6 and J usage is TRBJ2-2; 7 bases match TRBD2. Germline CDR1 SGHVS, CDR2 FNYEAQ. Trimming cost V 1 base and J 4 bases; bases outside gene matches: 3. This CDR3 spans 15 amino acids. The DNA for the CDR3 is TGTGCCAGCAGCTTAGGCGGCGGGGGCACCGGGGAGCTGTTTTTT. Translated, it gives CASSLGGGGTGELFF.

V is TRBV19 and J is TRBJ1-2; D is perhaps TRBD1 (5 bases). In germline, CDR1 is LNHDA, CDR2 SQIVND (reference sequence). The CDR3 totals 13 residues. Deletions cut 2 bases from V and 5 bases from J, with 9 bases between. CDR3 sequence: CASSIRGEYGYTF. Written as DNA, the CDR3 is TGTGCCAGTAGTATACGGGGGGAATATGGCTACACCTTC.

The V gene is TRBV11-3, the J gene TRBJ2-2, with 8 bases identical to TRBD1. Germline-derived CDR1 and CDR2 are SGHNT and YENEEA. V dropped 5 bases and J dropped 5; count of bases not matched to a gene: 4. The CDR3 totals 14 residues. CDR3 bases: TGTGCCAGCAGCCGACAGGGGACTACCGGGGAGCTGTTTTTT. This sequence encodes CASSRQGTTGELFF.

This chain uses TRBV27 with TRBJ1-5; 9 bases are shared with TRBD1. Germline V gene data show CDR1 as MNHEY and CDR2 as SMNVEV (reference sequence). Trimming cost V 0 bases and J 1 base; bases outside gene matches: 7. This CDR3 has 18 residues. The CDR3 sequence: CASSLSFLGQGSNQPQHF. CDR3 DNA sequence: TGTGCCAGCAGTTTATCGTTCCTGGGACAGGGAAGCAATCAGCCCCAGCATTTT.

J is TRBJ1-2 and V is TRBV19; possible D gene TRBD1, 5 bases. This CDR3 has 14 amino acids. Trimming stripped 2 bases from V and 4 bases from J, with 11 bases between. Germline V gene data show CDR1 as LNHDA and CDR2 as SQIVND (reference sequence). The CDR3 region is CASSISGPVYGYTF. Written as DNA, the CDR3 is TGTGCCAGTAGTATATCAGGGCCCGTCTATGGCTACACCTTC.

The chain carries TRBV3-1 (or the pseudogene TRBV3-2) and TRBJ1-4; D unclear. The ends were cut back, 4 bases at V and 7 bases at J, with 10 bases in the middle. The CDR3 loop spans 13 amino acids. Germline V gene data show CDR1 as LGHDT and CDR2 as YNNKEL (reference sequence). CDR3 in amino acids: CASSRAGREKLFF. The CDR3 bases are TGTGCCAGCAGCCGGGCAGGCCGTGAAAAACTGTTTTTT.